The clone carrying this TCR beta chain occurred once. Its antigen is as yet unknown. The source of the sample is a study of CD8+ T cells in alopecia areata. Across the whole study: Patients in the treated group were given tofacitinib by mouth, 5 to 10 mg twice a day.

Study-wide results and limits: Scalp clonality, together with expanded CD8+ clones among the top 100, fell significantly with tofacitinib. Numerous expanded lesional clones remained in scalp and blood during tofacitinib.

The treatment was: oral pan-JAK inhibitor, 5-10 mg twice daily. Collected material from alopecia areata patients comprised lesional scalp punch biopsies and peripheral blood. Germline V gene sequence: CDR1 MNHEY, CDR2 SMNVEV (reference sequence). This CDR3 has 11 residues. The V end was cut by 7 bases, the J end by 6 bases, with 10 bases between. RNA was extracted and reverse transcribed into cDNA as the sequencing template. This table comes from immunoSEQ multiplex PCR, and its TCRdb copy is limited to in-frame clones, with some not included. Here the sample spans under 200,000 clones, roughly 65% being singletons.

The sequencing here drew on CD4+ T cells sorted from blood, taken at week 4, from a patient treated with tofacitinib. The rearrangement joins TRBV27 to TRBJ2-7; D is perhaps TRBD1 or TRBD2 (5 bases each). The TCR was taken from a human donor with alopecia areata. CDR3 nucleotides: TGTGCCAGCACTAGAGGGGTCGAGCAGTACTTC. Its protein is CASTRGVEQYF.